This T cell receptor beta chain derives from a study of blood T cell repertoires in COVID-19 (dated by TCRdb to 2020 to 2021). Looking at the study overall: The collaborator samples originated in the United States, Italy and Spain and spanned the acute and convalescent phases of COVID-19. Sample metadata almost always included a de-identified subject ID, COVID-19 status, age in years and sex. The samples were drawn from two sources: the first 160 participants of the ongoing ImmuneRACE study, and 1,254 subjects contributed by 6 global collaborators. The material from the prospective study consisted of cDNA or gDNA derived from T cells, B-cell-depleted T cells, or PBMCs. Subjects who had been exposed to COVID-19, were actively infected with it, or had recovered from it provided the deeply sampled blood TCRbeta repertoires that made up the dataset. Where HLA class I and class II types were available, the types were taken from metadata supplied by the sample provider, not from assay-based typing. A freely available public database, intended as a resource for researchers studying the immune response to SARS-CoV-2, is where the repertoires were released. Overall results and qualifications from the work: Clinical and demographic metadata were provided uncurated, with the amount varying by source and participant.

Each collaborating institution followed its own protocols to collect whole blood in K2EDTA tubes. For TCRbeta analysis, collaborator samples were shipped as frozen whole blood, as isolated PBMCs, or as DNA extracted from either sample type. About this clone: Its antigen remains undetermined. No base quality information exists; no much larger clone differs at one position.

TCRbeta CDR3 regions were amplified from genomic DNA by means of the immunoSEQ Assay, a bias-controlled multiplex PCR. As for the authors' bioinformatics: The number of nucleated cells in each sample was estimated by amplification of reference gene primers within the assay. To quantify the absolute abundance of each unique TCRbeta CDR3 rearrangement, sequence reads were collapsed and filtered. For each sample, productive Simpson clonality was calculated as the square root of Simpson's diversity index across productive rearrangements. The table comes from immuneACCESS by way of TCRdb, which keeps in-frame sequences with V and J called. Part of the clones is missing from these tables; in studies checked, under half for an unresolved V gene and the rest for unknown reasons. The DNA was the basis for D and trimming; V, J and clone size are from that table. The sample table records 14,000 or so clones; around four fifths of these occur just once. The ten largest clones take up over 15% of the sample.

The source is a man aged 35 to 55 with active or convalescent COVID-19. The sequenced sample was peripheral blood.

The CDR3 region has the sequence CASSNYRASYEQYF. The nucleotides are TGTGCCAGCTCGAATTACAGGGCTTCCTACGAGCAGTACTTC. The rearranged segments are TRBV3-1 (or the pseudogene TRBV3-2) and TRBJ2-7; TRBD1 is possibly the D segment (6 matching bases). There are 14 amino acids in the CDR3, from cysteine to phenylalanine inclusive. The retained sequence is limited to the CDR3, 42 bases, with the frame set at the first base. The junction carries 15 bases between V and J, which are trimmed by 8 bases and 1 base respectively. For CDR1 and CDR2, the germline V gene (reference sequence) lists LGHDT and YNNKEL.